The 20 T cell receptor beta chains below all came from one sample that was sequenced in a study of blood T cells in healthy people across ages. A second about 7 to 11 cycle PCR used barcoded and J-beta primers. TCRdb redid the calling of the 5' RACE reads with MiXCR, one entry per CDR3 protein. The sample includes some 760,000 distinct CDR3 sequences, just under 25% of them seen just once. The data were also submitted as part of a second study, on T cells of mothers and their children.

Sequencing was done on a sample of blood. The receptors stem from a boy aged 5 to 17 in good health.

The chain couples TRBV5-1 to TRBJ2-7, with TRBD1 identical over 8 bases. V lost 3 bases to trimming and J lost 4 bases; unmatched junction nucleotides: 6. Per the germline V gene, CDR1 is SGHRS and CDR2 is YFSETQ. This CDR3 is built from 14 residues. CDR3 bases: TGCGCCAGCAGCTCCGGGACAGGCCATTACGAGCAGTACTTC. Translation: CASSSGTGHYEQYF.

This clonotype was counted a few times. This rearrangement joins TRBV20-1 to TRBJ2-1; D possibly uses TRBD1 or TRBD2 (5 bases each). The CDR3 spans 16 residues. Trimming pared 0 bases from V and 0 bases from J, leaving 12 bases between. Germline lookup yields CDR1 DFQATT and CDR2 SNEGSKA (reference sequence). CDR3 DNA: TGCAGTGCTAGAGACTCCGGGACGAGCTCCTACAATGAGCAGTTCTTC. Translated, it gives CSARDSGTSSYNEQFF.

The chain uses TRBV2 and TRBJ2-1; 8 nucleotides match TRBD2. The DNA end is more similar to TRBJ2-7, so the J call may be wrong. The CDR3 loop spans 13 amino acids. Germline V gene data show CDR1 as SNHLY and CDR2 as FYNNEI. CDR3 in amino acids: CASSGVGSGEQYF. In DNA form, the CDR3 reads TGTGCCAGTAGCGGGGTAGGATCTGGCGAGCAGTACTTC.

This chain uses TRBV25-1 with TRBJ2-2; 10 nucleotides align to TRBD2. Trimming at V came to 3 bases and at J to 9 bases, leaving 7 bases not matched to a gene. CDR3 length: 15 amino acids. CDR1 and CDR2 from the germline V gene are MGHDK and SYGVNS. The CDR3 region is CASSDRTSGYRELFF. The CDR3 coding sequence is TGTGCCAGCAGTGACAGGACTAGCGGCTACAGGGAGCTGTTTTTT.

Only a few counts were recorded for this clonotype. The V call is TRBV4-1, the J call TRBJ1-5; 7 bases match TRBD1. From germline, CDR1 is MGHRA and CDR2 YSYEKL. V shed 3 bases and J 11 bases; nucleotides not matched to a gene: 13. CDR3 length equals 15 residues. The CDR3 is CASSQEFDRARSQHF. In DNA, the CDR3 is TGCGCCAGCAGCCAGGAGTTTGACAGGGCTCGGTCCCAGCATTTT.

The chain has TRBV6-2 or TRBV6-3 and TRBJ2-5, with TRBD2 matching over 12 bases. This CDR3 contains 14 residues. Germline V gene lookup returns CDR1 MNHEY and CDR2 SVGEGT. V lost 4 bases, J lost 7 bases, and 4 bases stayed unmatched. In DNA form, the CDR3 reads TGTGCCAGCAGTTCTACTAGCGGGGGGCTGACCCAGTACTTC. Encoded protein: CASSSTSGGLTQYF.

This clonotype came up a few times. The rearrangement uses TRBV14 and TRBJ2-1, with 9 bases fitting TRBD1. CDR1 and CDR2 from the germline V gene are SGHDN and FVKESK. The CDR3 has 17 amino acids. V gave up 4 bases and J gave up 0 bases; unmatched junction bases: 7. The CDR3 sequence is CASSLGPQGASYNEQFF. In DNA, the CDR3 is TGTGCCAGCAGCCTGGGACCACAGGGGGCCTCCTACAATGAGCAGTTCTTC.

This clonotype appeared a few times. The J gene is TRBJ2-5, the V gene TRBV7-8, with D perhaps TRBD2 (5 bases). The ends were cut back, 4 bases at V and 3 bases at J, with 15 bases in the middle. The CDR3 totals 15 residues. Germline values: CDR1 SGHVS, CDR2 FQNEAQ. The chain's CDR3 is CASSWRRPGKETQYF. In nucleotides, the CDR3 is TGTGCCAGCAGCTGGAGGCGGCCGGGGAAAGAGACCCAGTACTTC.

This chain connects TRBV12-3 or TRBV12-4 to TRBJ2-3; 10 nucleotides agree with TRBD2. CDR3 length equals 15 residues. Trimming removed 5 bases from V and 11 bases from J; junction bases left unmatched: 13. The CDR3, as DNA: TGTGCCAGCAGTCCGGGGCTGGACTCTAGCGGGGGGCAGTATTTT. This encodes CASSPGLDSSGGQYF.

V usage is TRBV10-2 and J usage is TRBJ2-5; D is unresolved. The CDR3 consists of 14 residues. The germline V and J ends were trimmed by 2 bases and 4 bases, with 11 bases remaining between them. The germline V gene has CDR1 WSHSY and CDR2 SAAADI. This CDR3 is CASSEEALGETQYF. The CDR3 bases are TGCGCCAGCAGTGAGGAGGCCCTGGGAGAGACCCAGTACTTC.

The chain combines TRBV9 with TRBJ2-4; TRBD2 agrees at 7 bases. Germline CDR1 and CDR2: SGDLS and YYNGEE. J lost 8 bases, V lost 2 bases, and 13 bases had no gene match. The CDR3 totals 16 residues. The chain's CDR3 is CASSVPLGEGRDIQYF. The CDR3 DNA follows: TGTGCCAGCAGCGTTCCGTTGGGGGAGGGCCGGGACATTCAGTACTTC.

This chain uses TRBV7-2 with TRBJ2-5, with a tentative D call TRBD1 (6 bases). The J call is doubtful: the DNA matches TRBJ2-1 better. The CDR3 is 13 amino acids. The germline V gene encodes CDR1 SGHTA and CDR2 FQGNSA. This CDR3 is CASNQGPSRQQFF. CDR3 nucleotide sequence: TGTGCCAGCAATCAGGGGCCCTCGAGGCAGCAGTTCTTC.

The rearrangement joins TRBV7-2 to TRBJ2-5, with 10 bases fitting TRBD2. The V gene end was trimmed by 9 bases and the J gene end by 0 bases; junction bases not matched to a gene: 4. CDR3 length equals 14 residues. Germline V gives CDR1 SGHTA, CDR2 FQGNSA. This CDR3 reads CASLAGVYQETQYF. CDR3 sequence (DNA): TGTGCCAGTCTAGCGGGGGTTTACCAAGAGACCCAGTACTTC.

This chain's CDR3 is CASRSGGASYEQYF. In nucleotides, the CDR3 is TGTGCCAGCAGATCCGGGGGGGCTTCCTACGAGCAGTACTTC. This rearrangement joins TRBV2 to TRBJ2-7; 8 bases are a match to TRBD2. Trimming cost V 6 bases and J 1 base; bases outside gene matches: 5. Germline V gene lookup returns CDR1 SNHLY and CDR2 FYNNEI. This CDR3 spans 14 amino acids.

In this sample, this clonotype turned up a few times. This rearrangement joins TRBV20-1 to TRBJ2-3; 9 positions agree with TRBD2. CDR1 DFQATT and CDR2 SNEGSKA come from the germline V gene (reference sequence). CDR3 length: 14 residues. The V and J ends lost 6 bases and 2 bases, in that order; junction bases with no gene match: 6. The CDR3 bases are TGCAGTGCCCGGACTAGCGATAACACAGATACGCAGTATTTT. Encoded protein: CSARTSDNTDTQYF.

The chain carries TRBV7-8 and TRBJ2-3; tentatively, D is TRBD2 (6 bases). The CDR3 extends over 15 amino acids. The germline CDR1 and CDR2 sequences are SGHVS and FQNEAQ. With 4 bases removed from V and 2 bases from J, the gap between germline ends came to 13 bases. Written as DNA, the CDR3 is TGTGCCAGCAGCTCTAGGCTAGCGCTCACAGATACGCAGTATTTT. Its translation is CASSSRLALTDTQYF.

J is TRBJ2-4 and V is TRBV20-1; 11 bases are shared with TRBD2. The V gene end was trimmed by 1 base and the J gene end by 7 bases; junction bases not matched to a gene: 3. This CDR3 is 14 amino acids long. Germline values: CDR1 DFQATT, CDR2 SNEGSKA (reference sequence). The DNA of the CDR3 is TGCAGTGCTAGAGGTAGCGGGAGGGAGAACATTCAGTACTTC. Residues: CSARGSGRENIQYF.

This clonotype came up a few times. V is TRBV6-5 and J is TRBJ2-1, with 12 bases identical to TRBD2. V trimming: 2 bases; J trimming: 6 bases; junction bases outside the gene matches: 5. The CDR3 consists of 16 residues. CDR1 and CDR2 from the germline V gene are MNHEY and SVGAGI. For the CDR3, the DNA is TGTGCCAGCAGTTACCCGCTAGCGGGGGGGCGCAATGAGCAGTTCTTC. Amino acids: CASSYPLAGGRNEQFF.

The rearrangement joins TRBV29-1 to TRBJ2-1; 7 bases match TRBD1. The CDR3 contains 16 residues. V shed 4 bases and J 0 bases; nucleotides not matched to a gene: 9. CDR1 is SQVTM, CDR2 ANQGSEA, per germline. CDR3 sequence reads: CSVAEGQRSSYNEQFF. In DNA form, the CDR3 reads TGCAGCGTTGCCGAGGGACAGCGAAGCTCCTACAATGAGCAGTTCTTC.

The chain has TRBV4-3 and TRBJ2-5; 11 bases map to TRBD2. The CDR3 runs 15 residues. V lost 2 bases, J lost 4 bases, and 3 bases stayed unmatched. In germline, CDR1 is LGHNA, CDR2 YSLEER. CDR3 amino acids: CASSQRLAGGETQYF. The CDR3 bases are TGCGCCAGCAGCCAACGGCTAGCGGGGGGAGAGACCCAGTACTTC.